What follows describes a single TCR beta chain. No antigen is known for it. Base-call qualities are not available, and no considerably larger clone is one nucleotide away. The listed sequencing device is Illumina HiSeq 2500. TCR beta libraries were prepared by quantitative 5'-RACE with molecular barcodes. The published analysis was carried out like this. A new computational method, built on a probabilistic model of VDJ rearrangement, was used to identify disease-linked TCR variants. TCRdb handled the public reads itself, with Q25 trimming in fastp and clone calling in MiXCR, and kept productive beta chains. Rows merge per CDR3 protein into single entries with the most common DNA and genes. These V and J calls rely on TCRdb rather than the paper's analysis. This sample gives some 840,000 distinct CDR3 sequences in total; 10% to 15% of them show up just once. The ten largest make up more than 0.5% of the sample.

The entry originates in a study of CD8 T cells in ankylosing spondylitis (dated 2017 in TCRdb). Regarding the research as a whole: To find TCR variants linked to disease, the study profiled T cell receptor beta repertoires in ankylosing spondylitis patients and healthy donors. The full study cohort was made up of 25 ankylosing spondylitis patients and 95 to 130 healthy donors. Peripheral blood was sampled, and synovial fluid was also collected from ankylosing spondylitis patients.

Results and caveats for the whole study, not just this receptor: Some of the motif variants had been reported before in the synovial fluid and blood of reactive arthritis patients, a finding that suggests common disease-initiation mechanisms. In peripheral blood, the disease-linked clones were found at relatively low frequencies and had a CD8+ phenotype. A TCR beta motif made up of several highly homologous amino acid variants appeared to be characteristic of blood from ankylosing spondylitis patients. According to the report, matched synovial fluid samples from ankylosing spondylitis patients were significantly enriched for the disease-linked clones.

The CDR3 numbers 14 residues from cysteine through phenylalanine. Kept here is only the CDR3 DNA, which spans 42 bases and is read in frame from base 1. V ends up 7 bases short and J 5 bases short, with an unmatched junction base count of 7. CDR1 is given as KGHDR and CDR2 as SFDVKD, both from the germline V gene. This clonotype originated in a male donor with ankylosing spondylitis. Recombination linked TRBV24-1 to TRBJ1-1; TRBD1 fits 9 bases in the junction. The sample taken for sequencing was blood, either unsorted or a sorted T cell fraction (not recorded which). The DNA reads TGTGCCACCAGAGCCGGGACAGGGAAGACTGAAGCTTTCTTT. This sequence encodes CATRAGTGKTEAFF.